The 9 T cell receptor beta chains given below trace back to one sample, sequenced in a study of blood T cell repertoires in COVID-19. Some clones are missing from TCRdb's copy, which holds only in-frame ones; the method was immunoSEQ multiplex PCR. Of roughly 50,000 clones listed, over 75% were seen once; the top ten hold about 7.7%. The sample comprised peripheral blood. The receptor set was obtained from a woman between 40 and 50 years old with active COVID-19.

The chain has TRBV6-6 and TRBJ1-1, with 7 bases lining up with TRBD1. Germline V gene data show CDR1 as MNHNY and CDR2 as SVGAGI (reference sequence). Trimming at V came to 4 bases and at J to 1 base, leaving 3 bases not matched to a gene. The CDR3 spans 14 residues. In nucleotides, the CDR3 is TGTGCCAGCAGTTCCGGGACAGCGAACACTGAAGCTTTCTTT. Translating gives CASSSGTANTEAFF.

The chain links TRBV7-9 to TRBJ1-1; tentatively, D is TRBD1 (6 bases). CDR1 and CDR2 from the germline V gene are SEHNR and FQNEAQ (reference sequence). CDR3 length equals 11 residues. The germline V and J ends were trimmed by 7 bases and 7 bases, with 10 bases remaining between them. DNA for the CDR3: TGTGCCAGCACCCCAGGGGTTGAAGCTTTCTTT. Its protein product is CASTPGVEAFF.

CDR3 nucleotides: TGTGCCAGTAGAGCGGGGGCCACAGATACGCAGTATTTT. Translating gives CASRAGATDTQYF. The genes are TRBV19 and TRBJ2-3; 8 positions agree with TRBD2. After removal of 6 bases from V and 2 bases from J, the junction contained 1 base not matched to a gene. Germline CDR1 and CDR2: LNHDA and SQIVND (reference sequence). The CDR3 totals 13 residues.

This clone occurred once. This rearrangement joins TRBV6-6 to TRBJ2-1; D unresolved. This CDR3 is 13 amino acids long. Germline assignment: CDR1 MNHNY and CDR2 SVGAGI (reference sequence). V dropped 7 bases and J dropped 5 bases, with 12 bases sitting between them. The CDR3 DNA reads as TGTGCCAGCATGCCCCCCCCTAACAATGAGCAGTTCTTC. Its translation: CASMPPPNNEQFF.

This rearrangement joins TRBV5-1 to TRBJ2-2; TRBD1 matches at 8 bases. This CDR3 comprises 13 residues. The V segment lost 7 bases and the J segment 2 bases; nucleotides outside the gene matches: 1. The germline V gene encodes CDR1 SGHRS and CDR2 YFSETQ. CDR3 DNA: TGCGCCAGCGGACAGGGCAACACCGGGGAGCTGTTTTTT. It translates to CASGQGNTGELFF. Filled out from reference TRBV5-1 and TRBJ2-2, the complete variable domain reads KAGVTQTPRYLIKTRGQQVTLSCSPISGHRSVSWYQQTPGQGLQFLFEYFSETQRNKGNFPGRFSGRQFSNSRSEMNVSTLELGDSALYLCASGQGNTGELFFGEGSRLTVL.

The CDR3 DNA follows: TGTGCCAGTAGTTCGACAGGGGAGTATGGCTACACCTTC. It codes for CASSSTGEYGYTF. The rearrangement uses TRBV19 and TRBJ1-2, with 8 bases lining up with TRBD1. CDR3 length: 13 residues. V dropped 5 bases and J dropped 5; count of bases not matched to a gene: 4. The germline CDR1 and CDR2 sequences are LNHDA and SQIVND (reference sequence). The full variable domain, completed using reference TRBV19 and TRBJ1-2, is DGGITQSPKYLFRKEGQNVTLSCEQNLNHDAMYWYRQDPGQGLRLIYYSQIVNDFQKGDIAEGYSVSREKKESFPLTVTSAQKNPTAFYLCASSSTGEYGYTFGSGTRLTVV.

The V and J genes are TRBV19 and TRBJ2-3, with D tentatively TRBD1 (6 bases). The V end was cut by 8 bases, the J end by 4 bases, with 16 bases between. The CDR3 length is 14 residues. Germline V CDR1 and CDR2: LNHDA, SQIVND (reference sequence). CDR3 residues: CASSLGQSADTQYF. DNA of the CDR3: TGTGCCAGTTCACTCGGACAGAGCGCAGATACGCAGTATTTT.

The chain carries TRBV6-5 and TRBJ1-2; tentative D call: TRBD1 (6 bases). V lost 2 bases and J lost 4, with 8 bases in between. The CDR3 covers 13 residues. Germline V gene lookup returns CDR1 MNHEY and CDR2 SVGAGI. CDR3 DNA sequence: TGTGCCAGCAGTTACGGACAGTTCTATGGCTACACCTTC. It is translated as CASSYGQFYGYTF.

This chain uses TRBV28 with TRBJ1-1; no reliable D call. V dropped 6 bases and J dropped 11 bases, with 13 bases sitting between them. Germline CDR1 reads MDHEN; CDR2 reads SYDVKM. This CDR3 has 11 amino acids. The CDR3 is CASSLGGYAFF. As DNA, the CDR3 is TGTGCCAGCAGCCTCGGAGGGTATGCTTTCTTT. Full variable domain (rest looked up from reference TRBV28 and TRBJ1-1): DVKVTQSSRYLVKRTGEKVFLECVQDMDHENMFWYRQDPGLGLRLIYFSYDVKMKEKGDIPEGYSVSREKKERFSLILESASTNQTSMYLCASSLGGYAFFGQGTRLTVV.